The present TCR beta chain was sequenced within a study of T-cell reconstitution after alpha-beta-depleted transplantation in children. V was cut by 6 bases and J by 0 bases, with 14 bases left in between. This CDR3 is built from 15 residues. CDR1 is MNHEY, CDR2 SMNVEV, per germline (reference sequence). The library targeted TCRbeta and was prepared with unique molecular identifiers. TCRdb ran MiXCR on the PCR reads and lists one entry per CDR3 protein. The sample shows hundreds of thousands of distinct CDR3 sequences, 9.5% to 15% of them seen only once. This clonotype was observed at least ten times.

The input for sequencing was PBMCs from the stem cell graft donor, taken from the stem cell graft. This clonotype was sampled from a human donor who donated a stem cell graft to a child with combined immunodeficiency. The chain joins TRBV27 to TRBJ1-1, with D uncertain. The CDR3 nucleotides read TGTGCCAGCAGCGGAGGCGGGCCGATGAACACTGAAGCTTTCTTT. Translating gives CASSGGGPMNTEAFF.